One and the same sample provided the 22 T cell receptor beta chains below, sequenced in a study of technical replicates of blood from several donors. The method was immunoSEQ multiplex PCR; TCRdb's version includes in-frame clones alone and lacks a portion of them. Among approximately 51,000 clones listed, 80% to 95% were seen once. Input material: PBMCs. These receptors were taken from a human donor in good health. Some clones in this sample may be carry-over from other donors' samples.

The chain has TRBV4-1 and TRBJ1-2, with a possible D match to TRBD1 (5 bases). CDR1 MGHRA and CDR2 YSYEKL come from the germline V gene. The CDR3 runs to 15 residues. The V end lost 0 bases, the J end lost 2 bases, and 10 bases lay between the germline ends. The CDR3 DNA is TGCGCCAGCAGCCAAGATGCAAGGGGAAACTATGGCTACACCTTC. Translating gives CASSQDARGNYGYTF.

This clone showed up just once. The rearrangement joins TRBV6-6 to TRBJ1-1, with D unclear. Germline-derived CDR1 and CDR2 are MNHNY and SVGAGI (reference sequence). The CDR3 is 14 amino acids. V lost 0 bases and J 4 bases, leaving 9 bases between the germline ends. Written as DNA, the CDR3 is TGTGCCAGCAGTTACTCCAGAGGGCGCACTGAAGCTTTCTTT. This gives the protein CASSYSRGRTEAFF.

The J gene is TRBJ2-7, the V gene TRBV7-8, with 7 bases that match TRBD2. This CDR3 spans 14 amino acids. Germline V gene sequence: CDR1 SGHVS, CDR2 FQNEAQ. With V trimmed by 9 bases and J by 0 bases, 8 bases remained unmatched. The CDR3 region has the DNA TGTGCCAGTCCCCTAGCGGCTACCTCCTACGAGCAGTACTTC. This gives the protein CASPLAATSYEQYF.

This sequence joins TRBV7-9 and TRBJ2-7, with a possible D match to TRBD2 (5 bases). Trimming took 2 bases from V and 2 from J, leaving 10 bases between them. Per the germline V gene, CDR1 is SEHNR and CDR2 is FQNEAQ (reference sequence). This CDR3 has 14 amino acids. The CDR3 nucleotides read TGTGCCAGCAGCTTATTGGACTCCCCCTACGAGCAGTACTTC. Encoded protein: CASSLLDSPYEQYF.

This clone was seen only a few times. The chain uses TRBV9 and TRBJ2-1; 12 bases agree with TRBD2. Per germline, CDR1 SGDLS and CDR2 YYNGEE. CDR3 length equals 14 residues. V was clipped by 7 bases and J by 12 bases; unmatched bases: 11. The CDR3 region has the DNA TGTGCCAGCGCGACTAGCGGGAGCTTGAAGGGGCAGTTCTTC. Its translation: CASATSGSLKGQFF.

This clone occurred once. Germline is not matched at one junction end, which may reflect a read error. V gene TRBV5-1 combines with J gene TRBJ2-7; 15 bases align to TRBD2. This CDR3 spans 15 amino acids. The germline gives CDR1 SGHRS, CDR2 YFSETQ. CDR3 in amino acids: CASSPGLAGGRGLGF. The CDR3 DNA sequence: TGCGCCAGCAGCCCGGGACTAGCGGGGGGCCGCGGCTTGGGCTTC.

The chain carries TRBV7-2 and TRBJ2-1; D not resolved. V lost 7 bases to trimming and J lost 0 bases, with 16 bases between them. The CDR3 is 16 amino acids. Germline assignment: CDR1 SGHTA and CDR2 FQGNSA. The CDR3 loop is CASTPTRPLSYNEQFF. The CDR3 DNA is TGTGCCAGCACCCCCACGCGGCCTCTCTCCTACAATGAGCAGTTCTTC.

The CDR3, as DNA: TGCGCCAGCAGCTTGATCGTGTTTCCTAATGAGCAGTTCTTC. This gives the protein CASSLIVFPNEQFF. V gene TRBV5-1 combines with J gene TRBJ2-1; D gene uncertain. Per the germline V gene, CDR1 is SGHRS and CDR2 is YFSETQ. V lost 1 base to trimming and J lost 7 bases, with 12 bases between them. The CDR3 loop spans 14 amino acids.

The V call is TRBV5-6, the J call TRBJ1-1; D gene unclear. The CDR3 totals 13 residues. V gave up 6 bases and J gave up 8 bases, with 17 bases separating them. CDR1 is SGHDT, CDR2 YYEEEE, per germline. The CDR3: CASTMSGTVEAFF. The CDR3, as DNA: TGTGCCAGCACCATGAGTGGTACGGTGGAAGCTTTCTTT.

J is TRBJ2-5 and V is TRBV27; D perhaps matches TRBD1 (5 bases). Trimming shortened V by 4 bases and J by 2 bases, and 17 bases separated the two germline ends. The V gene's germline CDR1 is MNHEY and CDR2 SMNVEV (reference sequence). The length of the CDR3 is 16 residues. CDR3 sequence (DNA): TGTGCCAGCAGTTCCCTAGGCAGGGTTGATCAAGAGACCCAGTACTTC. It specifies CASSSLGRVDQETQYF.

This chain joins TRBV4-2 and TRBJ1-2; TRBD1 agrees at 7 bases. Per germline, CDR1 LGHNA and CDR2 YNFKEQ. The V segment lost 2 bases and the J segment 6 bases; nucleotides outside the gene matches: 9. This CDR3 comprises 15 residues. The DNA for the CDR3 is TGTGCCAGCAGCCAACCGGACAGGACGCTCCATGGCTACACCTTC. Translation: CASSQPDRTLHGYTF.

The chain joins TRBV5-4 to TRBJ2-2; the D gene is possibly TRBD2 (5 bases). This CDR3 is 14 amino acids long. Trimming removed 3 bases from V and 0 bases from J, with 6 bases in between. Germline CDR1 SGHNT, CDR2 YYREEE (reference sequence). The CDR3 sequence: CASSSGTNTGELFF. The CDR3 DNA is TGTGCCAGCAGCTCCGGGACGAACACCGGGGAGCTGTTTTTT. Together with reference TRBV5-4 and TRBJ2-2, the CDR3 gives the full variable domain: ETGVTQSPTHLIKTRGQQVTLRCSSQSGHNTVSWYQQALGQGPQFIFQYYREEENGRGNFPPRFSGLQFPNYSSELNVNALELDDSALYLCASSSGTNTGELFFGEGSRLTVL.

The chain joins TRBV4-3 to TRBJ1-6, with D perhaps matching TRBD1 (6 bases). The V end was cut by 5 bases, the J end by 7 bases, with 12 bases between. The V gene's germline CDR1 is LGHNA and CDR2 YSLEER. The CDR3 covers 14 residues. CDR3: CASSTRDTNSPLHF. The CDR3 bases are TGCGCCAGCAGCACCCGGGACACAAATTCACCCCTCCACTTT.

The chain couples TRBV9 to TRBJ2-4; a possible D gene is TRBD2 (5 bases). The V and J ends lost 4 bases and 1 base respectively, with 18 bases between them. This CDR3 region has 17 residues. CDR1 and CDR2 from the germline V gene are SGDLS and YYNGEE. In DNA, the CDR3 is TGTGCCAGCAGCCCCCGGGGAAGCGACGGGGCCAAAAACATTCAGTACTTC. Translation: CASSPRGSDGAKNIQYF.

The chain carries TRBV27 and TRBJ2-1; 7 bases are a match to TRBD2. The length of the CDR3 is 18 residues. Germline assignment: CDR1 MNHEY and CDR2 SMNVEV (reference sequence). With V trimmed by 6 bases and J by 0 bases, 14 bases remained unmatched. CDR3 bases: TGTGCCAGCAGCCTAATAAGAAGGGACTACAGCTCCTACAATGAGCAGTTCTTC. Amino acids: CASSLIRRDYSSYNEQFF.

The CDR3 DNA reads as TGTGCCAGCTCACCTGCGATCCAAGAGACCCAGTACTTC. It is translated as CASSPAIQETQYF. The chain combines TRBV18 with TRBJ2-5, with D hard to call. Trimming stripped 3 bases from V and 1 base from J, with 6 bases between. The germline V gene encodes CDR1 KGHSH and CDR2 LQKENI. The CDR3 contains 13 residues.

This rearrangement joins TRBV7-3 to TRBJ1-1, with 9 bases identical to TRBD1. Trimming took 5 bases from V and 3 from J; bases not matched to a gene: 7. The CDR3 loop spans 15 amino acids. Germline CDR1 and CDR2: SGHTA and FQGTGA. The CDR3 DNA is TGTGCCAGCAGCCCGCAGGGACAGGGTGACACTGAAGCTTTCTTT. Translating gives CASSPQGQGDTEAFF. Full variable domain (missing parts from reference TRBV7-3 and TRBJ1-1): GAGVSQTPSNKVTEKGKYVELRCDPISGHTALYWYRQSLGQGPEFLIYFQGTGAADDSGLPNDRFFAVRPEGSVSTLKIQRTERGDSAVYLCASSPQGQGDTEAFFGQGTRLTVV.

The chain is built from TRBV9 and TRBJ1-5; 9 bases fit TRBD1. This CDR3 is built from 18 residues. Germline V gene lookup returns CDR1 SGDLS and CDR2 YYNGEE. Trimming cost V 7 bases and J 0 bases; bases outside gene matches: 14. The CDR3 spells CASGLPGQGINSNQPQHF. The CDR3 region has the DNA TGTGCCAGCGGCTTACCGGGACAGGGAATTAATAGCAATCAGCCCCAGCATTTT.

This clone was seen only once. The rearrangement joins TRBV7-9 to TRBJ1-2; 7 positions agree with TRBD1. From germline, CDR1 is SEHNR and CDR2 FQNEAQ (reference sequence). This CDR3 comprises 15 residues. With V trimmed by 6 bases and J by 5 bases, 12 bases remained unmatched. DNA for the CDR3: TGTGCCAGCAGTCGACAAGACAGGGTGGGGTATGGCTACACCTTC. It is translated as CASSRQDRVGYGYTF.

The rearrangement links TRBV5-6 to TRBJ1-6, with D possibly being TRBD1 (6 bases). V was pared by 0 bases and J by 12 bases, with 13 bases between. This CDR3 has 14 amino acids. Germline V gene data show CDR1 as SGHDT and CDR2 as YYEEEE. The CDR3 spells CASSLGGAGEPLHF. The CDR3 DNA reads as TGTGCCAGCAGCTTGGGGGGAGCAGGGGAACCCCTCCACTTT.

The chain is built from TRBV4-3 and TRBJ2-1; tentatively, D is TRBD2 (5 bases). The germline V gene encodes CDR1 LGHNA and CDR2 YSLEER. The germline V and J ends were trimmed by 4 bases and 2 bases, with 12 bases remaining between them. The CDR3 totals 15 residues. DNA for the CDR3: TGCGCCAGCAGCCTCGGACTGGACGCCTACAATGAGCAGTTCTTC. Translating it yields CASSLGLDAYNEQFF.

This chain connects TRBV2 to TRBJ2-1; no reliable D call. The CDR3 has 11 amino acids. CDR1 and CDR2 (germline): SNHLY, FYNNEI. V was cut by 2 bases and J by 9 bases, with 5 bases left in between. DNA of the CDR3: TGTGCCAGCAGTGAAACCGGTGAGCAGTTCTTC. It translates to CASSETGEQFF.